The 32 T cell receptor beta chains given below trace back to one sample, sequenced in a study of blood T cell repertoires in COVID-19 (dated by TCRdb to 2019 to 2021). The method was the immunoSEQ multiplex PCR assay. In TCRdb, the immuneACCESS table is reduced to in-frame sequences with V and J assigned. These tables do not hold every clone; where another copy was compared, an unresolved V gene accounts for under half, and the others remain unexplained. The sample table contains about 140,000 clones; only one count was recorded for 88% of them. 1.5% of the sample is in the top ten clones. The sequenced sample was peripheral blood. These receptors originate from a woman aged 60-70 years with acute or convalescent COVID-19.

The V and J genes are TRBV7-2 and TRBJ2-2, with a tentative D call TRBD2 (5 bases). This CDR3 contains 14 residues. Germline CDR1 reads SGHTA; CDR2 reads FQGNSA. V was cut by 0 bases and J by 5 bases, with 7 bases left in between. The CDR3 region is CASSLARGTGELFF. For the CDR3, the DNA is TGTGCCAGCAGCTTAGCGAGAGGGACCGGGGAGCTGTTTTTT.

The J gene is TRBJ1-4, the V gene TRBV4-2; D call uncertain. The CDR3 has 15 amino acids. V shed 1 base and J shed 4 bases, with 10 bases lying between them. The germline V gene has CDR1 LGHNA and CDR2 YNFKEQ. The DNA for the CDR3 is TGTGCCAGCAGCCAAGTTGGAGGAGTTAATGAAAAACTGTTTTTT. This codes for CASSQVGGVNEKLFF.

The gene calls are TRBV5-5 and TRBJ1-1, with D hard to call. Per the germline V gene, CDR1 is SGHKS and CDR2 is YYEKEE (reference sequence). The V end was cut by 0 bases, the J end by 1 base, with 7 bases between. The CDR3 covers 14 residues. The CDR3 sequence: CASSLESQNTEAFF. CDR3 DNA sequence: TGTGCCAGCAGCTTGGAATCACAGAACACTGAAGCTTTCTTT.

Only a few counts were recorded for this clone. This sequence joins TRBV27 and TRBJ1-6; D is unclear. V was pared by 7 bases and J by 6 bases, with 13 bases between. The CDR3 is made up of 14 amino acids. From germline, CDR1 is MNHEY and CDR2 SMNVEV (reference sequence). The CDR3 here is CASNGGGFNSPLHF. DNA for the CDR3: TGTGCCAGCAACGGAGGAGGGTTTAATTCACCCCTCCACTTT.

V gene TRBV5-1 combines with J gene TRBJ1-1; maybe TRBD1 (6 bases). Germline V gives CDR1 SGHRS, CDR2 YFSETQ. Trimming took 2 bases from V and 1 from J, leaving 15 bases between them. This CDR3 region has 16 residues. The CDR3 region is CASSFSPLQGNTEAFF. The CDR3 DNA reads TGCGCCAGCAGCTTTAGCCCCTTACAGGGGAACACTGAAGCTTTCTTT.

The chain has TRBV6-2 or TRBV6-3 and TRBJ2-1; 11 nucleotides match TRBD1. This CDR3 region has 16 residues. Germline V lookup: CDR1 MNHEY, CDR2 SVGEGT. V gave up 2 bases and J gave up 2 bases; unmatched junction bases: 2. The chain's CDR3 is CASSYPGQGAYNEQFF. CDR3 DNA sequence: TGTGCCAGCAGTTACCCGGGACAGGGGGCCTACAATGAGCAGTTCTTC.

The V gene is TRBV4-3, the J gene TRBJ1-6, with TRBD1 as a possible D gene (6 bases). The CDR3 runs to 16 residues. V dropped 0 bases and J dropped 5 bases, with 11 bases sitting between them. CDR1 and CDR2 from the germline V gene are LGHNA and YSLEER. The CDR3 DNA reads TGCGCCAGCAGCCAAGAACCAGGGGCGAATAATTCACCCCTCCACTTT. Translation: CASSQEPGANNSPLHF.

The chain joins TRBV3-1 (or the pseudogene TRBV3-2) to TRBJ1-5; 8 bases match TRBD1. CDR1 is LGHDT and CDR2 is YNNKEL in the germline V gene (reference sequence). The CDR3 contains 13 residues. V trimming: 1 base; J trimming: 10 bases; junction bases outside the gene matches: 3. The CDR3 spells CASSQGAGGPQHF. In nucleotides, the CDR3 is TGTGCCAGCAGCCAAGGGGCAGGGGGCCCCCAGCATTTT.

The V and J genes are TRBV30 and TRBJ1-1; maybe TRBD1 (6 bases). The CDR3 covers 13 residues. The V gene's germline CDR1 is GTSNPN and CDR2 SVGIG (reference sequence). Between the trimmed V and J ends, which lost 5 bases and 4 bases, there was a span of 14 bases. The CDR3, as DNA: TGTGCCTGGGGGCAGGGGTTGGCCACTGAAGCTTTCTTT. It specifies CAWGQGLATEAFF.

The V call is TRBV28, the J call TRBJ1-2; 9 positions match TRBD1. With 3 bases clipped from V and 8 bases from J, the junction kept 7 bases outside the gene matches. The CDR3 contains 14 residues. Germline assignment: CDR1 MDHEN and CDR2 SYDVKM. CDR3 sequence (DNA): TGTGCCAGCAGTTTGGGACAGGGATCCGGCGGCTACACCTTC. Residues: CASSLGQGSGGYTF.

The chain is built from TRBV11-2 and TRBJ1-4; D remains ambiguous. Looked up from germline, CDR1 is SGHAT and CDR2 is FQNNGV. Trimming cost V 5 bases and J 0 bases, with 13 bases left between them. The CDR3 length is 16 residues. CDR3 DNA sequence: TGTGCCAGCAGCGAAAATCCAGGTGCAACTAATGAAAAACTGTTTTTT. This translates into CASSENPGATNEKLFF.

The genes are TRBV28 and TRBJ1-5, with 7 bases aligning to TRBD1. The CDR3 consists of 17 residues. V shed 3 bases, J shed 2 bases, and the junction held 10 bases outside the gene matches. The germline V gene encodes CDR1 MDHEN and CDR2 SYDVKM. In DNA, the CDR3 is TGTGCCAGCAGTTTCACCCCCGAGGGGGCGGGCAATCAGCCCCAGCATTTT. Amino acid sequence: CASSFTPEGAGNQPQHF.

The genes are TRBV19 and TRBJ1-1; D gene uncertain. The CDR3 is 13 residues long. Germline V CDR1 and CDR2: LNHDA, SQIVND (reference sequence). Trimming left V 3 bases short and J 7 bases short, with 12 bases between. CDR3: CASSIGGEIEAFF. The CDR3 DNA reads TGTGCCAGTAGTATCGGTGGGGAGATTGAAGCTTTCTTT.

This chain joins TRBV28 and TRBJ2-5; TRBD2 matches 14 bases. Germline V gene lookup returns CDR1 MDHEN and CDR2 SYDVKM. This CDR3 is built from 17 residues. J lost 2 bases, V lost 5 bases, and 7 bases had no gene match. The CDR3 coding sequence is TGTGCCAGCAGTCTCAGGACTAGCGGGGGGATACAAGAGACCCAGTACTTC. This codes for CASSLRTSGGIQETQYF.

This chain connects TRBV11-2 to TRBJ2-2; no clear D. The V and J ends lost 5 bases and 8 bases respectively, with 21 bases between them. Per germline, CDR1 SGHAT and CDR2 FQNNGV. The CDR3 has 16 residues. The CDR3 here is CASSVIPAPERGELFF. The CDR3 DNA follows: TGTGCCAGCAGCGTAATCCCAGCGCCTGAACGAGGGGAGCTGTTTTTT.

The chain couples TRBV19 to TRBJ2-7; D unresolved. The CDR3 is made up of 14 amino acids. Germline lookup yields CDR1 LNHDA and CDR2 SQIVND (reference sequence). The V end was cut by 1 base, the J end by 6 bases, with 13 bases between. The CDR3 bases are TGTGCCAGTAGTATAGCCCCCCGGGTTGGCGAGCAGTACTTC. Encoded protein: CASSIAPRVGEQYF.

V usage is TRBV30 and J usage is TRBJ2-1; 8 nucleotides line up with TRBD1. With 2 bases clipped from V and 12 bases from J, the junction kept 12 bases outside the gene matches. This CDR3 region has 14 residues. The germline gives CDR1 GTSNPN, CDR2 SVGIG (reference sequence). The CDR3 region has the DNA TGTGCCTGGAGTCTACGGGACAGGAAAGGGGGGCAGTTCTTC. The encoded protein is CAWSLRDRKGGQFF.

The CDR3, as DNA: TGTGCCACCGTTATGCCAGGTAGATTTGGCTACACCTTC. Its translation: CATVMPGRFGYTF. The chain couples TRBV15 to TRBJ1-2; no definite D call. CDR3 length equals 13 residues. Germline CDR1 reads LNHNV; CDR2 reads YYDKDF (reference sequence). V was trimmed by 8 bases and J by 7 bases, leaving 17 bases between them.

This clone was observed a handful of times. This CDR3 reads CASSQRGENTEAFF. The CDR3 nucleotides are TGTGCCAGCAGCCAACGGGGGGAGAACACTGAAGCTTTCTTT. V gene TRBV3-1 (or the pseudogene TRBV3-2) combines with J gene TRBJ1-1, with a tentative D call TRBD1 (5 bases). The CDR3 is made up of 14 amino acids. V shed 2 bases and J shed 1 base, with 8 bases lying between them. Germline V gene lookup returns CDR1 LGHDT and CDR2 YNNKEL (reference sequence).

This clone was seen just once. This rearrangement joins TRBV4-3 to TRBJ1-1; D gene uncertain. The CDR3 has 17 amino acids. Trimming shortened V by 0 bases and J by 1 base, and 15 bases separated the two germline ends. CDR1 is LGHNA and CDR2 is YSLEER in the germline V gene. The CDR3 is CASSQDTAVRGNTEAFF. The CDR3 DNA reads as TGCGCCAGCAGCCAAGATACGGCAGTTCGCGGGAACACTGAAGCTTTCTTT.

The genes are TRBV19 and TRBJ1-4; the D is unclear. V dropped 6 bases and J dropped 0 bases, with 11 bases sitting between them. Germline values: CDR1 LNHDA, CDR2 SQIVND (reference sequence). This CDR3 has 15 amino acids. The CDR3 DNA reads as TGTGCCAGTAGCTCCTCCCGGGCAACTAATGAAAAACTGTTTTTT. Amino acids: CASSSSRATNEKLFF.

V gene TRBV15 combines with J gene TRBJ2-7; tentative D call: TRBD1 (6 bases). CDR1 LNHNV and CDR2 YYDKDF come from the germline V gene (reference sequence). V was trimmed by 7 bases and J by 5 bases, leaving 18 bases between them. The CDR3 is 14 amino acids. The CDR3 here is CATKEDRPPHEQYF. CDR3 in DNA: TGTGCCACCAAGGAGGACAGACCGCCCCACGAGCAGTACTTC. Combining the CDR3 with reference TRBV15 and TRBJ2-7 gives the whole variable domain DAMVIQNPRYQVTQFGKPVTLSCSQTLNHNVMYWYQQKSSQAPKLLFHYYDKDFNNEADTPDNFQSRRPNTSFCFLDIRSPGLGDTAMYLCATKEDRPPHEQYFGPGTRLTVT.

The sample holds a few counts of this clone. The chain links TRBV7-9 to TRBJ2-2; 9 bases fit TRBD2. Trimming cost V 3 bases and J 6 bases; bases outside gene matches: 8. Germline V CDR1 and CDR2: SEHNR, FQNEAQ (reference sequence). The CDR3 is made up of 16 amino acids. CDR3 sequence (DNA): TGTGCCAGCAGCTTTTGGCGGGGGGGCCCTGCCGGGGAGCTGTTTTTT. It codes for CASSFWRGGPAGELFF.

The DNA for the CDR3 is TGTGCCAGCAGCTCGCACCAGGGTTACGAGCAGTACTTC. Translation gives CASSSHQGYEQYF. This rearrangement joins TRBV7-3 to TRBJ2-7, with D tentatively TRBD1 (5 bases). V lost 4 bases to trimming and J lost 4 bases, with 11 bases between them. CDR1 is SGHTA and CDR2 is FQGTGA in the germline V gene. CDR3 length equals 13 residues.

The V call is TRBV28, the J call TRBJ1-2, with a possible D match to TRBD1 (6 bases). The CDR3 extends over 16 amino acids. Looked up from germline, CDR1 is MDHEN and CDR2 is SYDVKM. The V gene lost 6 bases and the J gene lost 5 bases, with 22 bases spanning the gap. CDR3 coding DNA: TGTGCCAGCAGCATCCCCCAGACAGGTATGAGGTATGGCTACACCTTC. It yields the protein CASSIPQTGMRYGYTF.

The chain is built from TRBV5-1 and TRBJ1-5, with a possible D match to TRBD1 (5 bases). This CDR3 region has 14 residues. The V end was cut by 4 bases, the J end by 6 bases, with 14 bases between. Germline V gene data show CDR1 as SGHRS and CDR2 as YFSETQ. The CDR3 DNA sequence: TGCGCCAGCAGCGCGGACGGGGGAACTCAGCCCCAGCATTTT. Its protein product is CASSADGGTQPQHF.

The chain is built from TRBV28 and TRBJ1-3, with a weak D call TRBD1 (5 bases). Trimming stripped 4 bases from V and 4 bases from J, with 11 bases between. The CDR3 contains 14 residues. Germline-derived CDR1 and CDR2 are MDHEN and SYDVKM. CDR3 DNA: TGTGCCAGCAGTTCGACAGTAGGAGGAAACACCATATATTTT. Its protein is CASSSTVGGNTIYF.

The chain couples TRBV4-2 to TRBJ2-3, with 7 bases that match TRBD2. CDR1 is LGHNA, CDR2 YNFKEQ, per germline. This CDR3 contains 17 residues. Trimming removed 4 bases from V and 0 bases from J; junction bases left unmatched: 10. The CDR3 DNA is TGTGCCAGCAGCCTCCGCTTCAGCGGGGAGAGCACAGATACGCAGTATTTT. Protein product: CASSLRFSGESTDTQYF.

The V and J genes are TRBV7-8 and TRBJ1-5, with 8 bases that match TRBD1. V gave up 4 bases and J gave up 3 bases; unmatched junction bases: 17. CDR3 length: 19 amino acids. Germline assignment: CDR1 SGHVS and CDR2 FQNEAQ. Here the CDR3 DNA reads TGTGCCAGCAGCTCAGACAGCGGGGTTGGACAGGGACCCAATCAGCCCCAGCATTTT. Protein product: CASSSDSGVGQGPNQPQHF.

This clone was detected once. The CDR3 sequence is CASSVGNSYEQYF. The CDR3 nucleotides read TGTGCCAGTAGTGTCGGGAACTCCTACGAGCAGTACTTC. The V and J genes are TRBV19 and TRBJ2-7; TRBD2 is a possible D gene (5 bases). CDR3 length: 13 residues. Trimming shortened V by 5 bases and J by 0 bases, and 8 bases separated the two germline ends. The germline V gene has CDR1 LNHDA and CDR2 SQIVND (reference sequence).

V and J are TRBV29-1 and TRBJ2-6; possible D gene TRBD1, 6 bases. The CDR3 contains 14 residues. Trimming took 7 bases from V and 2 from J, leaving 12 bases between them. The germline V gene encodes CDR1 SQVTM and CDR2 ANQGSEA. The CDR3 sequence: CSAAAGAGANVLTF. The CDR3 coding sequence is TGCAGCGCGGCCGCAGGGGCTGGGGCCAACGTCCTGACTTTC.

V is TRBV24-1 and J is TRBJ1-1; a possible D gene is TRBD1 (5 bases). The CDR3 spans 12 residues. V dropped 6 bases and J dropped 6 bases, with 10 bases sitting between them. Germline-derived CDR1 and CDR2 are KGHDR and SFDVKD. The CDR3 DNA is TGTGCCACCAGTTATGGGGGGGCTGAAGCTTTCTTT. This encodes CATSYGGAEAFF.